This T cell receptor beta chain was captured in a study of beta chain features in type 1 diabetes. Points from the study as a whole: TCRB CDR3s from Type 1 diabetes patients were moderately but significantly shorter in all four CD4+ subsets.

This clone has more than one count but fewer than ten. The antigen is unknown. TCRB transcripts that were expressed got sequenced, as all of the isolated RNA had been reverse transcribed. Using immunoSEQ multiplex PCR, the repertoire was profiled, and TCRdb retains in-frame clones only, with some absent. Among under 150,000 clones, 9% were seen once, and the ten largest hold around 0.75%. V lost 5 bases to trimming and J lost 8 bases, with 18 bases between them. CDR1 is SGHTA and CDR2 is FQGNSA in the germline V gene. The length of the CDR3 is 15 residues. Sequencing was carried out using central memory CD4+ T cells from blood. The clonotype was recovered from a young man with type 1 diabetes. The chain recombines TRBV7-2 with TRBJ1-4; no clear D. The CDR3 sequence: CASSPRAGRGEKLFF. In DNA form, the CDR3 reads TGTGCCAGCAGCCCACGGGCAGGCCGCGGGGAAAAACTGTTTTTT.